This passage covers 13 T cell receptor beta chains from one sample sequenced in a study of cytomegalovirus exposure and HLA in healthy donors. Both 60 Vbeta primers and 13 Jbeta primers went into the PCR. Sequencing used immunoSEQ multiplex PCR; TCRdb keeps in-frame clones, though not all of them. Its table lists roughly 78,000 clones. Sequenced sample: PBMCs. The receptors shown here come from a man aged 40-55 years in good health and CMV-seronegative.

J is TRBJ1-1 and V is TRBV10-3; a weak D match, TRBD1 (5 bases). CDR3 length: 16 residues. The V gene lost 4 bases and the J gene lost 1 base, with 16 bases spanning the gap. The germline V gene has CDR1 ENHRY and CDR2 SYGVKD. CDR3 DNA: TGTGCCATCAGTGTGTTCGGCGGGGCTGAGAACACTGAAGCTTTCTTT. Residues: CAISVFGGAENTEAFF.

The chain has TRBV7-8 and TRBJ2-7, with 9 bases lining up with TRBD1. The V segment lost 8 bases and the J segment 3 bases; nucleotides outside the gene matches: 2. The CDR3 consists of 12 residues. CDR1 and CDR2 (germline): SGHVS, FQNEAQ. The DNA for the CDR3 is TGTGCCAGCGAGGGACAGGGCTACGAGCAGTACTTC. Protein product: CASEGQGYEQYF.

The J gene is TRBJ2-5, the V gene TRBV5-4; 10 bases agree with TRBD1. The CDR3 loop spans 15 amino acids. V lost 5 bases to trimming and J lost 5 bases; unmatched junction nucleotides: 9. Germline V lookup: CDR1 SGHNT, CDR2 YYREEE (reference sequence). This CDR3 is CASSARQGASETQYF. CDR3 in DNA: TGTGCCAGCAGTGCCAGACAGGGGGCAAGTGAGACCCAGTACTTC. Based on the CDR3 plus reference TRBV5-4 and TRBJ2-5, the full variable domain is ETGVTQSPTHLIKTRGQQVTLRCSSQSGHNTVSWYQQALGQGPQFIFQYYREEENGRGNFPPRFSGLQFPNYSSELNVNALELDDSALYLCASSARQGASETQYFGPGTRLLVL.

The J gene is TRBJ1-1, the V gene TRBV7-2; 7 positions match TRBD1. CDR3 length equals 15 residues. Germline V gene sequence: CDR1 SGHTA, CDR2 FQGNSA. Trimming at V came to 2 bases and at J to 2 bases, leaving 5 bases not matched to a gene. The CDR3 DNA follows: TGTGCCAGCAGCTTATTAGGACAGGCTAACACTGAAGCTTTCTTT. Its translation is CASSLLGQANTEAFF.

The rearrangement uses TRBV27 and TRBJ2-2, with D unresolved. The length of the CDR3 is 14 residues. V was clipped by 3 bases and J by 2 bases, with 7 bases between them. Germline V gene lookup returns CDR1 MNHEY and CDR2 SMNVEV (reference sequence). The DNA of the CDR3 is TGTGCCAGCAGTTTTCAGGTTAACACCGGGGAGCTGTTTTTT. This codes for CASSFQVNTGELFF.

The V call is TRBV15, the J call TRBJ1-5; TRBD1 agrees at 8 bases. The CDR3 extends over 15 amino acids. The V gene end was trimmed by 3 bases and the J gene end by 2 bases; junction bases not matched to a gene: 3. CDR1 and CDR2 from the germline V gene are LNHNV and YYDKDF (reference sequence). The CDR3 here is CATSRGQVRNQPQHF. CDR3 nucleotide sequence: TGTGCCACCAGCAGGGGACAGGTCCGCAATCAGCCCCAGCATTTT.

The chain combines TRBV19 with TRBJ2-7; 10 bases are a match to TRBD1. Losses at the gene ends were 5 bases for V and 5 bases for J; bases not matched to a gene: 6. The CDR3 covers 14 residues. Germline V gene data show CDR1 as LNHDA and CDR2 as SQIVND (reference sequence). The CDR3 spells CASSRDRGRDEQYF. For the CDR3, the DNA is TGTGCCAGTAGTCGGGACAGGGGTAGAGACGAGCAGTACTTC.

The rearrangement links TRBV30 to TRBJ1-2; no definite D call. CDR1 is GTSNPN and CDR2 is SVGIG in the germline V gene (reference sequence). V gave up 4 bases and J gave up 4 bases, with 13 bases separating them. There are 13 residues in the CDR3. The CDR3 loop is CAWTLKRPYGYTF. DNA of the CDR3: TGTGCCTGGACGCTGAAGAGGCCCTATGGCTACACCTTC.

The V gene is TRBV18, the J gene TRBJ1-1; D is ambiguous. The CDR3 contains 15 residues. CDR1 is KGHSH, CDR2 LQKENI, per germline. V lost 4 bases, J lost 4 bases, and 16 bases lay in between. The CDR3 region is CASSLSYEWATEAFF. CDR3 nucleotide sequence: TGTGCCAGCTCACTCTCCTACGAGTGGGCCACTGAAGCTTTCTTT. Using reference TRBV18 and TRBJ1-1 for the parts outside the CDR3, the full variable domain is NAGVMQNPRHLVRRRGQEARLRCSPMKGHSHVYWYRQLPEEGLKFMVYLQKENIIDESGMPKERFSAEFPKEGPSILRIQQVVRGDSAAYFCASSLSYEWATEAFFGQGTRLTVV.

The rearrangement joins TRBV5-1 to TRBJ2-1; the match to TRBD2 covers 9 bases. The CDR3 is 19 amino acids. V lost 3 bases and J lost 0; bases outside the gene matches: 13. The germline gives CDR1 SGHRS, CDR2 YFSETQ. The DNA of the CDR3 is TGCGCCAGCAGCTCGGGAGGGTCAAGCGGGGGGTTCTCCTACAATGAGCAGTTCTTC. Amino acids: CASSSGGSSGGFSYNEQFF.

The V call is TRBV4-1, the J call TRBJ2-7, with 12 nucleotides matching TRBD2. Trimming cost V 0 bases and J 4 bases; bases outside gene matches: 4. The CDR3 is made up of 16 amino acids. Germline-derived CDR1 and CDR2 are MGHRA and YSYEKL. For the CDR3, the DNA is TGCGCCAGCAGCCAAGAGCTAGCGGGGGGGAGATACGAGCAGTACTTC. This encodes CASSQELAGGRYEQYF.

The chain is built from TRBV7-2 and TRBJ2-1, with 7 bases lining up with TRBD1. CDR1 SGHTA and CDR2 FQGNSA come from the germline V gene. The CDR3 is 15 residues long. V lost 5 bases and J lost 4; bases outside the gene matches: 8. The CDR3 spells CASSQTGAGYNEQFF. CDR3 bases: TGTGCCAGCAGCCAAACAGGGGCTGGTTACAATGAGCAGTTCTTC.

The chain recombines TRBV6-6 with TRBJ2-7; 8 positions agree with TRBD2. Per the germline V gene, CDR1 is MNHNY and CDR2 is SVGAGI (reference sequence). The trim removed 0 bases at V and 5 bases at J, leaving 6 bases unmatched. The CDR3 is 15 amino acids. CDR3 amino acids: CASSYSAGGADEQYF. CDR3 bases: TGTGCCAGCAGTTACTCGGCGGGGGGTGCCGACGAGCAGTACTTC.